A selection of T cell receptor beta chains follows, all from one sample in a study of long-term antiretroviral therapy in people with HIV. Only in-frame clones appear in the TCRdb table, and some are missing; sequencing was by immunoSEQ multiplex PCR. Seen here are 25,000 to 30,000 clones, roughly 90% observed once, and the top ten hold about 3.6%. Sequenced material: unsorted PBMCs, taken 1.8 years after starting antiretroviral therapy. These receptors were obtained from a woman aged 18-29 years with HIV. The CDR3 runs from the conserved cysteine through the conserved F or W. The order of the fields is V gene, D gene, CDR3 length, J gene, clone size, CDR3 protein, CDR3 DNA. D genes are given only for firm matches. The listing skips clone size in some rows; elsewhere it reads once, few, many or a size class.

V gene: TRBV7-2
D gene: .
CDR3 length: 18
J gene: TRBJ2-1
clone size: .
CDR3 protein: CASSLIRTGSGSYNEQFF
CDR3 DNA: TGTGCCAGCAGCTTAATCCGGACGGGTAGCGGCTCCTACAATGAGCAGTTCTTC

V gene: TRBV9
D gene: .
CDR3 length: 16
J gene: TRBJ2-4
clone size: once
CDR3 protein: CASSLKEGWAKNIQYF
CDR3 DNA: TGTGCCAGCAGTCTCAAGGAGGGGTGGGCCAAAAACATTCAGTACTTC

V gene: TRBV6-5
D gene: TRBD1
CDR3 length: 16
J gene: TRBJ2-1
clone size: .
CDR3 protein: CASSYSRDRGPDEQFF
CDR3 DNA: TGTGCCAGCAGTTACTCGAGAGACAGGGGGCCGGATGAGCAGTTCTTC

V gene: TRBV7-6
D gene: TRBD1
CDR3 length: 20
J gene: TRBJ2-2
clone size: .
CDR3 protein: CASSLPGQGARAQNTGELFF
CDR3 DNA: TGTGCCAGCAGCTTACCGGGACAGGGGGCGCGGGCCCAGAACACCGGGGAGCTGTTTTTT

V gene: TRBV5-4
D gene: .
CDR3 length: 15
J gene: TRBJ2-7
clone size: .
CDR3 protein: CASSLGGGGYNEQYF
CDR3 DNA: TGTGCCAGCAGCTTGGGAGGCGGGGGCTACAACGAGCAGTACTTC

V gene: TRBV13
D gene: .
CDR3 length: 15
J gene: TRBJ2-3
clone size: .
CDR3 protein: CASGPWGRELHTQYF
CDR3 DNA: TGTGCCAGCGGACCCTGGGGCAGGGAGCTACATACGCAGTATTTT

V gene: TRBV29-1
D gene: .
CDR3 length: 11
J gene: TRBJ2-7
clone size: .
CDR3 protein: CSVSQGHEQYF
CDR3 DNA: TGCAGCGTCTCACAGGGCCACGAGCAGTACTTC

V gene: TRBV28
D gene: .
CDR3 length: 12
J gene: TRBJ1-1
clone size: .
CDR3 protein: CASSPVVAEAFF
CDR3 DNA: TGTGCCAGCAGTCCCGTCGTGGCTGAAGCTTTCTTT

V gene: TRBV6-1
D gene: .
CDR3 length: 15
J gene: TRBJ1-5
clone size: .
CDR3 protein: CASSERGRGNQPQHF
CDR3 DNA: TGTGCCAGCAGTGAACGTGGAAGAGGCAATCAGCCCCAGCATTTT

V gene: TRBV5-6
D gene: .
CDR3 length: 14
J gene: TRBJ1-2
clone size: .
CDR3 protein: CASSYGTGNYGYTF
CDR3 DNA: TGTGCCAGCAGCTATGGGACCGGGAACTATGGCTACACCTTC

V gene: TRBV7-3
D gene: .
CDR3 length: 14
J gene: TRBJ2-3
clone size: .
CDR3 protein: CASSSGVGTDTQYF
CDR3 DNA: TGTGCCAGCAGCTCGGGAGTTGGAACAGATACGCAGTATTTT

V gene: TRBV11-2
D gene: .
CDR3 length: 13
J gene: TRBJ2-3
clone size: .
CDR3 protein: CASSLAYPDTQYF
CDR3 DNA: TGTGCCAGCAGCTTAGCTTACCCAGATACGCAGTATTTT

V gene: TRBV27
D gene: TRBD2
CDR3 length: 15
J gene: TRBJ2-7
clone size: once
CDR3 protein: CASSLSQGLVYEQYF
CDR3 DNA: TGTGCCAGCAGTTTATCGCAGGGACTAGTTTACGAGCAGTACTTC

V gene: TRBV6-5
D gene: .
CDR3 length: 15
J gene: TRBJ1-2
clone size: .
CDR3 protein: CASSYSGTTSYGYTF
CDR3 DNA: TGTGCCAGCAGTTACTCCGGGACGACGTCCTATGGCTACACCTTC

V gene: TRBV27
D gene: TRBD1
CDR3 length: 14
J gene: TRBJ1-1
clone size: .
CDR3 protein: CASSPRTGRTEAFF
CDR3 DNA: TGTGCCAGCAGTCCCCGGACAGGGCGGACTGAAGCTTTCTTT

V gene: TRBV5-8
D gene: TRBD1
CDR3 length: 16
J gene: TRBJ1-5
clone size: .
CDR3 protein: CASSSRGTDSNQPQHF
CDR3 DNA: TGTGCCAGCAGCAGCCGAGGGACAGATAGCAATCAGCCCCAGCATTTT

V gene: TRBV28
D gene: .
CDR3 length: 15
J gene: TRBJ1-1
clone size: .
CDR3 protein: CASSGQSRYYTEAFF
CDR3 DNA: TGTGCCAGCAGTGGGCAGAGCCGATATTACACTGAAGCTTTCTTT

V gene: TRBV27
D gene: .
CDR3 length: 14
J gene: TRBJ1-1
clone size: .
CDR3 protein: CASTTTVMNTEAFF
CDR3 DNA: TGTGCCAGCACCACGACAGTGATGAACACTGAAGCTTTCTTT

V gene: TRBV19
D gene: .
CDR3 length: 17
J gene: TRBJ2-7
clone size: .
CDR3 protein: CASSIGGLPGLPTEQYF
CDR3 DNA: TGTGCCAGTAGTATCGGGGGGCTCCCGGGACTCCCCACCGAGCAGTACTTC

V gene: TRBV5-1
D gene: .
CDR3 length: 14
J gene: TRBJ1-1
clone size: .
CDR3 protein: CASSNGYLNTEAFF
CDR3 DNA: TGCGCCAGCAGCAACGGATACCTGAACACTGAAGCTTTCTTT

V gene: TRBV27
D gene: .
CDR3 length: 13
J gene: TRBJ2-7
clone size: .
CDR3 protein: CASSLKGRYEQYF
CDR3 DNA: TGTGCCAGCAGTTTAAAAGGACGCTACGAGCAGTACTTC

V gene: TRBV6-5
D gene: TRBD1
CDR3 length: 14
J gene: TRBJ2-7
clone size: .
CDR3 protein: CASTPDRGSYEQYF
CDR3 DNA: TGTGCCAGCACCCCGGACAGGGGGTCTTACGAGCAGTACTTC

V gene: TRBV6-5
D gene: .
CDR3 length: 12
J gene: TRBJ1-2
clone size: .
CDR3 protein: CASSSAIYGYTF
CDR3 DNA: TGTGCCAGCAGTTCCGCGATCTATGGCTACACCTTC

V gene: TRBV5-1
D gene: .
CDR3 length: 13
J gene: TRBJ1-1
clone size: .
CDR3 protein: CASNPGGDTEAFF
CDR3 DNA: TGCGCCAGCAATCCGGGGGGGGACACTGAAGCTTTCTTT

V gene: TRBV5-1
D gene: TRBD2
CDR3 length: 17
J gene: TRBJ2-1
clone size: .
CDR3 protein: CASSHGLAGEMYNEQFF
CDR3 DNA: TGCGCCAGCAGCCACGGACTAGCGGGAGAGATGTACAATGAGCAGTTCTTC

V gene: TRBV7-2
D gene: .
CDR3 length: 15
J gene: TRBJ2-5
clone size: .
CDR3 protein: CASSLSGLSQETQYF
CDR3 DNA: TGTGCCAGCAGCTTATCAGGACTCTCACAAGAGACCCAGTACTTC

V gene: TRBV9
D gene: .
CDR3 length: 20
J gene: TRBJ2-4
clone size: .
CDR3 protein: CASKFFGGGGIFPPQNIQYF
CDR3 DNA: TGTGCCAGCAAGTTCTTCGGGGGTGGCGGGATATTTCCCCCCCAAAACATTCAGTACTTC

V gene: TRBV7-9
D gene: TRBD1
CDR3 length: 15
J gene: TRBJ2-2
clone size: .
CDR3 protein: CASSVGQANTGELFF
CDR3 DNA: TGTGCCAGCAGCGTAGGACAGGCGAACACCGGGGAGCTGTTTTTT

V gene: TRBV15
D gene: .
CDR3 length: 16
J gene: TRBJ2-2
clone size: .
CDR3 protein: CATKSESGANTGELFF
CDR3 DNA: TGTGCCACCAAATCGGAGTCGGGAGCGAACACCGGGGAGCTGTTTTTT

V gene: TRBV10-3
D gene: TRBD1
CDR3 length: 13
J gene: TRBJ2-1
clone size: .
CDR3 protein: CAIRDSTYNEQFF
CDR3 DNA: TGTGCCATCCGGGACAGCACCTACAATGAGCAGTTCTTC

V gene: TRBV11-2
D gene: .
CDR3 length: 14
J gene: TRBJ2-7
clone size: .
CDR3 protein: CASSLHRVSYEQYF
CDR3 DNA: TGTGCCAGCAGCCTACACCGGGTCTCCTACGAGCAGTACTTC

V gene: TRBV11-2
D gene: .
CDR3 length: 15
J gene: TRBJ1-1
clone size: .
CDR3 protein: CASSSGRQANTEAFF
CDR3 DNA: TGTGCCAGCAGCTCAGGTCGGCAGGCGAACACTGAAGCTTTCTTT

V gene: TRBV19
D gene: TRBD2
CDR3 length: 17
J gene: TRBJ2-1
clone size: .
CDR3 protein: CASSSPRRDSRGDEQFF
CDR3 DNA: TGTGCCAGTAGTTCTCCGCGCCGGGACTCGCGGGGGGATGAGCAGTTCTTC

V gene: TRBV5-6
D gene: TRBD2
CDR3 length: 14
J gene: TRBJ2-7
clone size: .
CDR3 protein: CASSWSAGTYEQYF
CDR3 DNA: TGTGCCAGCAGCTGGTCAGCGGGAACCTACGAGCAGTACTTC

V gene: TRBV7-9
D gene: .
CDR3 length: 16
J gene: TRBJ1-1
clone size: .
CDR3 protein: CASSLVGGNRATEAFF
CDR3 DNA: TGTGCCAGCAGCTTAGTAGGGGGGAACAGGGCCACTGAAGCTTTCTTT

V gene: TRBV6-6
D gene: TRBD2
CDR3 length: 16
J gene: TRBJ2-3
clone size: .
CDR3 protein: CASSTRLAGVTDTQYF
CDR3 DNA: TGTGCCAGCAGTACTAGACTAGCGGGAGTAACAGATACGCAGTATTTT

V gene: TRBV9
D gene: .
CDR3 length: 14
J gene: TRBJ1-5
clone size: .
CDR3 protein: CASSPQATNQPQHF
CDR3 DNA: TGTGCCAGCAGCCCCCAGGCGACCAATCAGCCCCAGCATTTT

V gene: TRBV9
D gene: .
CDR3 length: 14
J gene: TRBJ2-2
clone size: .
CDR3 protein: CASSPPPNTGELFF
CDR3 DNA: TGTGCCAGCAGCCCACCCCCGAACACCGGGGAGCTGTTTTTT

V gene: TRBV6-5
D gene: .
CDR3 length: 13
J gene: TRBJ1-6
clone size: .
CDR3 protein: CASSYEGASPLHF
CDR3 DNA: TGTGCCAGCAGTTACGAAGGGGCTTCACCCCTCCACTTT

V gene: TRBV9
D gene: .
CDR3 length: 12
J gene: TRBJ2-1
clone size: .
CDR3 protein: CASSGGLREQFF
CDR3 DNA: TGTGCCAGCAGCGGGGGACTTCGCGAGCAGTTCTTC

V gene: TRBV6-4
D gene: TRBD2
CDR3 length: 15
J gene: TRBJ2-1
clone size: once
CDR3 protein: CASSDSTSGNNEQFF
CDR3 DNA: TGTGCCAGCAGTGACTCGACTAGCGGAAACAATGAGCAGTTCTTC

V gene: TRBV20-1
D gene: .
CDR3 length: 11
J gene: TRBJ2-5
clone size: .
CDR3 protein: CSAVDQETQYF
CDR3 DNA: TGCAGTGCTGTAGATCAAGAGACCCAGTACTTC

V gene: TRBV29-1
D gene: .
CDR3 length: 12
J gene: TRBJ2-3
clone size: once
CDR3 protein: CSVVQGVDTQYF
CDR3 DNA: TGCAGCGTTGTACAGGGCGTAGATACGCAGTATTTT

V gene: TRBV4-1
D gene: .
CDR3 length: 17
J gene: TRBJ2-1
clone size: .
CDR3 protein: CASSQDLASLSYNEQFF
CDR3 DNA: TGCGCCAGCAGCCAAGATCTTGCCTCTCTCTCCTACAATGAGCAGTTCTTC

V gene: TRBV4-2
D gene: .
CDR3 length: 17
J gene: TRBJ2-3
clone size: .
CDR3 protein: CASSQGGGVPSTDTQYF
CDR3 DNA: TGTGCCAGCAGCCAGGGGGGAGGAGTACCGAGCACAGATACGCAGTATTTT

V gene: TRBV7-8
D gene: .
CDR3 length: 15
J gene: TRBJ1-1
clone size: .
CDR3 protein: CASSPGGVVGTEAFF
CDR3 DNA: TGTGCCAGCAGCCCCGGGGGGGTAGTGGGGACTGAAGCTTTCTTT

V gene: TRBV5-1
D gene: .
CDR3 length: 18
J gene: TRBJ2-5
clone size: .
CDR3 protein: CASSLEPAALPQQETQYF
CDR3 DNA: TGCGCCAGCAGCTTGGAGCCCGCAGCACTCCCCCAACAAGAGACCCAGTACTTC

V gene: TRBV29-1
D gene: .
CDR3 length: 11
J gene: TRBJ2-4
clone size: .
CDR3 protein: CSALAKNIQYF
CDR3 DNA: TGCAGCGCTCTAGCCAAAAACATTCAGTACTTC

V gene: TRBV28
D gene: TRBD1
CDR3 length: 14
J gene: TRBJ2-7
clone size: .
CDR3 protein: CASSSGTGIYEQYF
CDR3 DNA: TGTGCCAGCTCCTCCGGGACAGGGATCTACGAGCAGTACTTC

V gene: TRBV7-9
D gene: .
CDR3 length: 16
J gene: TRBJ1-1
clone size: .
CDR3 protein: CASSSPKGLMNTEAFF
CDR3 DNA: TGTGCCAGCAGCTCACCGAAGGGCCTCATGAACACTGAAGCTTTCTTT

V gene: TRBV11-3
D gene: .
CDR3 length: 13
J gene: TRBJ2-7
clone size: .
CDR3 protein: CASSLALGYEQYF
CDR3 DNA: TGTGCCAGCAGCTTAGCACTGGGATACGAGCAGTACTTC

V gene: TRBV11-2
D gene: TRBD1
CDR3 length: 16
J gene: TRBJ1-2
clone size: .
CDR3 protein: CASSSHPAGQGDGYTF
CDR3 DNA: TGTGCCAGCAGCTCCCACCCCGCGGGACAGGGTGATGGCTACACCTTC

V gene: TRBV6-5
D gene: .
CDR3 length: 13
J gene: TRBJ1-5
clone size: .
CDR3 protein: CASSRGAGQPQHF
CDR3 DNA: TGTGCCAGCAGCCGGGGCGCAGGTCAGCCCCAGCATTTT